The subject of this entry is one TCR beta chain. What it binds is not known. Between the trimmed V and J ends, which lost 6 bases and 4 bases, there was a span of 9 bases. The CDR3 extends over 13 amino acids. In germline, CDR1 is MNHEY, CDR2 SVGAGI. Isolation yielded PBMCs, at least 6 million per sample, in every case. The record originates from a study of blood T cells in healthy people across ages. Study-wide results and limits: Naive CD4+ cells and diversity were both higher in long-lived donors than in aged donors.

For the second PCR, which ran for about 6 to 11 cycles, a sample-barcoded 5' primer and a J-beta primer mix were used. Each CDR3 protein is one row after TCRdb ran MiXCR on the 5' RACE reads. Counted here are hundreds of thousands of distinct CDR3 sequences, roughly 44% occurring once; the ten biggest clones make up under 20%. Input material: blood. The chain is built from TRBV6-5 and TRBJ2-2, with no clear D. This sequence originates from a man aged 55 to 70 in good health. The CDR3 here is CASSQTFTGELFF. In nucleotides, the CDR3 is TGTGCCAGCAGCCAGACGTTCACCGGGGAGCTGTTTTTT.